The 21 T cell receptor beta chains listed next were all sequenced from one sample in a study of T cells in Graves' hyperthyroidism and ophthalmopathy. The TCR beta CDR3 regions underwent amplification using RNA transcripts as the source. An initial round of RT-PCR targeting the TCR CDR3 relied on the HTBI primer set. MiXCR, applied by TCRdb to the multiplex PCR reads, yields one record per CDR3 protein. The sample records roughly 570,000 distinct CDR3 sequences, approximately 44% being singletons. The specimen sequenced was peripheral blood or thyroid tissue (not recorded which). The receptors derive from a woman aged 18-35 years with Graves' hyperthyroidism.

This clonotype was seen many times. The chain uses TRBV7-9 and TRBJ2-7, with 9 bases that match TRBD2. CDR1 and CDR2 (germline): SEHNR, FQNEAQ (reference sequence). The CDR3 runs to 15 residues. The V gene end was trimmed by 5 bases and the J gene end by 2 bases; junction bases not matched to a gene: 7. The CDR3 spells CASSHRLAVAYEQYF. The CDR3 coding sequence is TGTGCCAGCAGCCATCGACTAGCGGTAGCCTACGAGCAGTACTTC.

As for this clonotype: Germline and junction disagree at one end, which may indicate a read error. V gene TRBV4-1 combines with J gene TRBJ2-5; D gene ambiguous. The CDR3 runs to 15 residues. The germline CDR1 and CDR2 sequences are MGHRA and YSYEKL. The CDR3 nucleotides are TGCGCCAGCAGCTTGGCCGGAGACGCCCAAGAGACCCGGTACTTC. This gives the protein CASSLAGDAQETRYF.

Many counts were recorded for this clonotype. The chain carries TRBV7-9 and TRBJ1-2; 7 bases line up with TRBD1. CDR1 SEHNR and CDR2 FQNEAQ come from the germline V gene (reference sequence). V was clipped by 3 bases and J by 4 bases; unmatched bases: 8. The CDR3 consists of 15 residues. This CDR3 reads CASSFPGQYGYGYTF. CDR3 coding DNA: TGTGCCAGCAGCTTCCCGGGACAGTATGGCTATGGCTACACCTTC.

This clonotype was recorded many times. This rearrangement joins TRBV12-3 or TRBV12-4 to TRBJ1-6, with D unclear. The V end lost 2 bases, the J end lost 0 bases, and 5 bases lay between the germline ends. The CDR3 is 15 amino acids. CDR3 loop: CASSLPRSYNSPLHF. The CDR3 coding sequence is TGTGCCAGCAGTTTACCGCGCTCCTATAATTCACCCCTCCACTTT.

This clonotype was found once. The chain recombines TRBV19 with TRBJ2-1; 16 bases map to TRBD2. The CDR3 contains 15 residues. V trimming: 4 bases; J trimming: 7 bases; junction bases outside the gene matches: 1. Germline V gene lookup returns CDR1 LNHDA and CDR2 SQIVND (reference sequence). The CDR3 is CASSKGLAGGNEQFF. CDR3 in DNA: TGTGCCAGTAGTAAGGGACTAGCGGGAGGGAATGAGCAGTTCTTC.

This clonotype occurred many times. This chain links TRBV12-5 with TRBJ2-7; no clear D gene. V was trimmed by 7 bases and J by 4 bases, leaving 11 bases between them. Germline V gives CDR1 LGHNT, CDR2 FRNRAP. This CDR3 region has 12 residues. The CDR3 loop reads CASAPRVYEQYF. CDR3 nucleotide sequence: TGTGCTAGTGCCCCTCGAGTTTACGAGCAGTACTTC.

CDR3 bases: TGTGCCAGCAGCAACGACAGGGGGAATGAAGCTTTCTTT. It specifies CASSNDRGNEAFF. This chain joins TRBV7-6 and TRBJ1-1, with 9 bases aligning to TRBD1. The germline V gene encodes CDR1 SGHVS and CDR2 FNYEAQ. CDR3 length: 13 amino acids. V lost 5 bases and J lost 7; bases outside the gene matches: 5.

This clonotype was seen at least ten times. CDR3 protein: CSASRAFGFEKLFF. The CDR3 DNA is TGCAGTGCTAGCAGGGCGTTCGGCTTCGAAAAACTGTTTTTT. The V gene is TRBV20-1, the J gene TRBJ1-4; TRBD1 is a possible D gene (5 bases). Trimming cost V 3 bases and J 8 bases, with 16 bases left between them. Germline CDR1 is DFQATT and CDR2 is SNEGSKA (reference sequence). The CDR3 is 14 amino acids.

Here the CDR3 reads CASSAGTAITPLHF. DNA for the CDR3: TGTGCCAGCAGCGCCGGGACCGCTATTACACCCCTCCACTTT. The rearrangement links TRBV2 to TRBJ1-6; tentative D call: TRBD1 (5 bases). There are 14 residues in the CDR3. CDR1 and CDR2 (germline): SNHLY, FYNNEI. The germline V and J ends were trimmed by 6 bases and 11 bases, with 17 bases remaining between them.

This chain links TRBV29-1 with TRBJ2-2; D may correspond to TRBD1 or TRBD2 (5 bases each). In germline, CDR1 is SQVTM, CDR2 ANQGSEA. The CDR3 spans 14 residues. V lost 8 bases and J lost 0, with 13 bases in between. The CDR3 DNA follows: TGCAGCTCAGGGCCCGGGACGAACACCGGGGAGCTGTTTTTT. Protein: CSSGPGTNTGELFF.

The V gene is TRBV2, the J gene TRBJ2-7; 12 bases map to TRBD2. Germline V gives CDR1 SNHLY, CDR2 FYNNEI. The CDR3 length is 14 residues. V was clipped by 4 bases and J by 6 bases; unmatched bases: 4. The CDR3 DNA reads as TGTGCCAGCAGTGGACTAGCGGGAGTTTCCGAGCAGTACTTC. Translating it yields CASSGLAGVSEQYF. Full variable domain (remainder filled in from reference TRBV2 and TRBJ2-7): EPEVTQTPSHQVTQMGQEVILRCVPISNHLYFYWYRQILGQKVEFLVSFYNNEISEKSEIFDDQFSVERPDGSNFTLKIRSTKLEDSAMYFCASSGLAGVSEQYFGPGTRLTVT.

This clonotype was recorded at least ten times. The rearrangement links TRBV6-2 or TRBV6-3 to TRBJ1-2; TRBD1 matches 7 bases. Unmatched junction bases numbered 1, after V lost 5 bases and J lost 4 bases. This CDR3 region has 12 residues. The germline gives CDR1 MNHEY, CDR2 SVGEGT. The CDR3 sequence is CASSDRAYGYTF. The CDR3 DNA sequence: TGTGCCAGCAGTGACAGGGCCTATGGCTACACCTTC.

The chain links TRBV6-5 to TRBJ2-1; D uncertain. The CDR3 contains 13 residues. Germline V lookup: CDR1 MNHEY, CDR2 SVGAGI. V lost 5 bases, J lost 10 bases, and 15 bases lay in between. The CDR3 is CASSPDTFREQFF. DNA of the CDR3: TGTGCCAGCAGTCCAGATACCTTTAGGGAGCAGTTCTTC.

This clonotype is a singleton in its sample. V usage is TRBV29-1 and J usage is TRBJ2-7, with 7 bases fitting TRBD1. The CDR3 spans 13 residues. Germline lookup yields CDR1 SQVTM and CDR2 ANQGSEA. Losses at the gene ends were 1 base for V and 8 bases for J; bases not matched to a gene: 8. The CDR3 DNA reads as TGCAGCGTTGAAGGGACAGGATTTCTTCAGCAGTACTTC. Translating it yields CSVEGTGFLQQYF.

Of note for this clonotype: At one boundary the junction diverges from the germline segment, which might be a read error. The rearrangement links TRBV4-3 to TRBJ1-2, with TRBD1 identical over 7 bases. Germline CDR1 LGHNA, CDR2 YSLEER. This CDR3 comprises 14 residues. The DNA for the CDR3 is TGCGCCAGCAGCCAAGAACAGGGGAACTATGGCCACACCTTC. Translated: CASSQEQGNYGHTF.

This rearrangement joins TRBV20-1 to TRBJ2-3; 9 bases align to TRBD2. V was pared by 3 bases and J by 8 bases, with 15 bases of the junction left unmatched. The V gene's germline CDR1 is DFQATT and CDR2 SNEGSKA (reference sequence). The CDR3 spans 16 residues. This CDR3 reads CSASRLGVAGEGTQYF. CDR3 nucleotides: TGCAGTGCTAGTCGCCTTGGGGTAGCGGGAGAGGGTACGCAGTATTTT.

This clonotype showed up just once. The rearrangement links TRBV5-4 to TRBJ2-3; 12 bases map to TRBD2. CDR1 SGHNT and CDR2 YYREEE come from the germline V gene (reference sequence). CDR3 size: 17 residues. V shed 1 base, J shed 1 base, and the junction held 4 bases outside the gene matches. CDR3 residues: CASSLSRTSGGTDTQYF. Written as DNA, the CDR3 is TGTGCCAGCAGCTTGTCACGGACTAGCGGGGGCACAGATACGCAGTATTTT.

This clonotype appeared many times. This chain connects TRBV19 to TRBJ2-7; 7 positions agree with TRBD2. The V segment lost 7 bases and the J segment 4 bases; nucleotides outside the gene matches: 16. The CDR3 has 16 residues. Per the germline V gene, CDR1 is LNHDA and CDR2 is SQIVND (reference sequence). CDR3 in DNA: TGTGCCAGTACCCCCAGGAGCGGGACTGGGGAGTACGAGCAGTACTTC. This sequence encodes CASTPRSGTGEYEQYF.

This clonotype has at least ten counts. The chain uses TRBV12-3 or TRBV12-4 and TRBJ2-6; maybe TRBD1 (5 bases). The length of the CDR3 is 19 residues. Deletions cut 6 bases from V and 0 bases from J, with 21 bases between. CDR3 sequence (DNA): TGTGCCAGCAGATCTTCGCAGGGAATAAGAGACTCTGGGGCCAACGTCCTGACTTTC. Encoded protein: CASRSSQGIRDSGANVLTF.

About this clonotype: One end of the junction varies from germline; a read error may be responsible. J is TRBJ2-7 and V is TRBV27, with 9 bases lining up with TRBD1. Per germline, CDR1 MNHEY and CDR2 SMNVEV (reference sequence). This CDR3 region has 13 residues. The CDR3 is CASSWDRESEPDF. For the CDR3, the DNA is TGTGCCAGCAGTTGGGACAGGGAGAGCGAGCCGGACTTC.

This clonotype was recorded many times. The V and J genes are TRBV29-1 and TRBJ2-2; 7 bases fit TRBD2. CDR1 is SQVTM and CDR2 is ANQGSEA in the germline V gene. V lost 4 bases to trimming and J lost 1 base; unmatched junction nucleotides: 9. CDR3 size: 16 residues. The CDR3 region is CSVGGSAGVNTGELFF. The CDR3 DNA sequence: TGCAGCGTTGGGGGATCTGCGGGGGTGAACACCGGGGAGCTGTTTTTT.